The rows below give T cell receptor beta chains drawn from one sample of a study of Ad26.COV2.S vaccination and SARS-CoV-2 variants. Here immunoSEQ multiplex PCR was the method, and the copy in TCRdb shows in-frame clones only, minus some. Of around 300,000 clones detected, 88% appear once; the ten largest clones hold around 5.8%. The material was peripheral blood, obtained in a trial of Ad26.COV2.S vaccine versus placebo. These receptors were taken from a person aged 18-60 years who received the Ad26.COV2.S COVID-19 vaccine or a placebo. Both conserved end residues are part of each CDR3. D genes are given only for firm matches. Clone size is shown for a subset of rows, as once, few, many or a class of expanded clone.

>TRBD1|TRBV6-5|-|TRBJ1-1
CASSLGTGEAFF
TGTGCCAGCAGTCTCGGGACAGGTGAAGCTTTCTTT
>-|TRBV7-9|-|TRBJ2-3
CASTEEASGRDF
TGTGCCAGCACCGAAGAGGCCTCTGGTAGGGATTTT
>TRBD2|TRBV11-3|-|TRBJ2-2
CASSPYGGGMNTGELFF
TGTGCCAGCAGCCCCTACGGGGGAGGGATGAACACCGGGGAGCTGTTTTTT
>TRBD2|TRBV7-3|once|TRBJ2-1
CASSTRTSGSNEQFF
TGTGCCAGCAGCACTCGGACTAGCGGGAGTAATGAGCAGTTCTTC
>-|TRBV14|-|TRBJ1-1
CASSHQGGNTEAFF
TGTGCCAGCAGCCACCAGGGCGGGAACACTGAAGCTTTCTTT
>-|TRBV19|once|TRBJ2-1
CASVTGTDEQFF
TGTGCCAGCGTGACGGGGACGGATGAGCAGTTCTTC
>TRBD1|TRBV19|-|TRBJ1-1
CASTPGTGNTEAFF
TGTGCCAGTACCCCAGGGACAGGGAACACTGAAGCTTTCTTT
>TRBD2|TRBV6-2/TRBV6-3|-|TRBJ2-5
CASSLGLAGLQETQYF
TGTGCCAGCAGCCTGGGACTAGCGGGCCTACAAGAGACCCAGTACTTC
>TRBD2|TRBV11-2|-|TRBJ2-3
CASSLDREGRRKDTQYF
TGTGCCAGCAGCTTAGACCGGGAGGGGCGGCGAAAAGATACGCAGTATTTT
>-|TRBV5-6|once|TRBJ2-5
CASSLPTETQYF
TGTGCCAGCAGCTTGCCGACGGAGACCCAGTACTTC
>-|TRBV5-1|-|TRBJ2-3
CASSFSAGPTDTQYF
TGCGCCAGCAGCTTTAGCGCAGGACCCACAGATACGCAGTATTTT
>-|TRBV27|once|TRBJ1-1
CASSFAGVDTEAFF
TGTGCCAGCAGTTTTGCCGGGGTCGACACTGAAGCTTTCTTT
>-|TRBV14|-|TRBJ1-2
CASSQSAGYGYTF
TGTGCCAGCAGCCAATCAGCTGGATATGGCTACACCTTC
>-|TRBV6-5|-|TRBJ1-6
CASSYSQRPASPLHF
TGTGCCAGCAGTTATTCCCAGAGACCGGCTTCACCCCTCCACTTT
>-|TRBV7-9|-|TRBJ1-3
CASSRSGSGNTIYF
TGTGCCAGCAGTCGGAGCGGATCTGGAAACACCATATATTTT
>TRBD1|TRBV7-2|-|TRBJ1-4
CASRPDRVSSPTNEKLFF
TGTGCCAGCAGACCGGACAGGGTTAGTTCCCCAACTAATGAAAAACTGTTTTTT
>TRBD2|TRBV5-4|-|TRBJ2-7
CASRQYSGSKSYEQYF
TGTGCCAGCAGGCAATATAGCGGGAGCAAGTCCTACGAGCAGTACTTC
>-|TRBV9|-|TRBJ2-5
CASSFEETQYF
TGTGCCAGCAGCTTTGAGGAGACCCAGTACTTC
>-|TRBV28|-|TRBJ2-7
CASLDQTYEQYF
TGTGCCAGCCTGGACCAAACCTACGAGCAGTACTTC
>TRBD1|TRBV18|-|TRBJ1-1
CASSPDRGTEAFF
TGTGCCAGCTCGCCCGACAGGGGCACTGAAGCTTTCTTT
>-|TRBV4-1|-|TRBJ1-2
CASSQGSGPNYGYTF
TGCGCCAGCAGCCAAGGAAGCGGGCCCAACTATGGCTACACCTTC
>-|TRBV28|-|TRBJ1-5
CASSWGVGQPQHF
TGTGCCAGCAGTTGGGGTGTGGGACAGCCCCAGCATTTT
>-|TRBV10-3|-|TRBJ2-6
CAISESWGLDGANVLTF
TGTGCCATCAGTGAGTCGTGGGGCCTGGATGGGGCCAACGTCCTGACTTTC
>TRBD1|TRBV5-1|-|TRBJ1-1
CASSPDRAEEAFF
TGCGCCAGCAGCCCCGACAGGGCCGAGGAAGCTTTCTTT
>-|TRBV19|few|TRBJ1-1
CASTDPGRNTEAFF
TGTGCCAGTACAGACCCCGGCAGGAACACTGAAGCTTTCTTT
>TRBD2|TRBV19|-|TRBJ2-1
CASSMFFRPLSGGHRGEQFF
TGTGCCAGTAGTATGTTTTTTCGTCCGCTATCGGGAGGCCACCGGGGTGAGCAGTTCTTC
>TRBD2|TRBV28|-|TRBJ2-3
CASSLSAGVTDTQYF
TGTGCCAGCAGTTTATCCGCGGGAGTCACAGATACGCAGTATTTT
>-|TRBV7-2|-|TRBJ1-1
CASSPDGVDTEAFF
TGTGCCAGCAGCCCTGACGGGGTTGACACTGAAGCTTTCTTT
>-|TRBV29-1|-|TRBJ2-7
CSAIGSSYEQYF
TGCAGTGCGATAGGTTCTTCCTACGAGCAGTACTTC
>TRBD1|TRBV18|-|TRBJ2-7
CASSPPIRDRASEQYF
TGTGCCAGCTCACCACCGATCCGGGACAGGGCCTCCGAGCAGTACTTC
>TRBD2|TRBV27|-|TRBJ2-1
CASIETSGSYYNEQFF
TGTGCCAGCATCGAGACTAGCGGGTCTTACTACAATGAGCAGTTCTTC
>-|TRBV4-1|-|TRBJ2-7
CASSQDVSGTRYEQYF
TGCGCCAGCAGCCAAGATGTTTCCGGGACTCGCTACGAGCAGTACTTC
>-|TRBV4-1|-|TRBJ2-7
CASSQAGHSYEQYF
TGCGCCAGCAGCCAAGCGGGACATTCCTACGAGCAGTACTTC
>-|TRBV7-9|-|TRBJ1-3
CASSAIFNPSGNTIYF
TGTGCCAGCAGCGCAATTTTCAACCCCTCTGGAAACACCATATATTTT
>TRBD1|TRBV7-9|-|TRBJ2-7
CASREGTGTGHAEQYF
TGTGCCAGCAGAGAAGGGACCGGGACAGGGCATGCGGAGCAGTACTTC
>-|TRBV10-3|-|TRBJ1-1
CAISESGNKGSEAFF
TGTGCCATCAGTGAGTCGGGGAACAAGGGTTCTGAAGCTTTCTTT
>TRBD2|TRBV15|-|TRBJ2-5
CATSRESGRGQETQYF
TGTGCCACCAGCAGAGAGAGCGGGAGAGGCCAAGAGACCCAGTACTTC
>-|TRBV5-4|-|TRBJ2-3
CASSSGVPTDTQYF
TGTGCCAGCAGCTCGGGAGTCCCCACAGATACGCAGTATTTT
>TRBD1|TRBV5-1|-|TRBJ1-6
CASSLGQGDYSPLHF
TGCGCCAGCAGCTTGGGACAGGGAGACTATTCACCCCTCCACTTT
>-|TRBV19|-|TRBJ2-2
CASREGPNTGELFF
TGTGCCAGCAGAGAGGGGCCGAACACCGGGGAGCTGTTTTTT
>-|TRBV18|-|TRBJ2-3
CASSPDGQADTQYF
TGTGCCAGCTCACCCGACGGCCAGGCAGATACGCAGTATTTT
>TRBD1|TRBV6-5|-|TRBJ1-5
CASSRGQGGNQPQHF
TGTGCCAGCAGTAGGGGACAGGGGGGCAATCAGCCCCAGCATTTT
>-|TRBV6-5|-|TRBJ2-5
CASSYSGTQYF
TGTGCCAGCAGTTACTCGGGGACCCAGTACTTC
>-|TRBV3-1/TRBV3-2|-|TRBJ2-7
CASSQGRGQYEQYF
TGTGCCAGCAGCCAAGGACGGGGGCAGTACGAGCAGTACTTC
>TRBD2|TRBV9|-|TRBJ2-1
CASSVVQRGGLGNEQFF
TGTGCCAGCAGCGTAGTCCAGCGGGGGGGCCTAGGCAATGAGCAGTTCTTC
>-|TRBV19|-|TRBJ1-1
CASSSTVNTEAFF
TGTGCCAGTAGTTCGACAGTGAACACTGAAGCTTTCTTT
>TRBD1|TRBV24-1|-|TRBJ2-2
CATSDSGQFNTGELFF
TGTGCCACCAGTGATTCGGGACAGTTTAACACCGGGGAGCTGTTTTTT
>-|TRBV5-4|-|TRBJ1-4
CASSLAGVIREKLFF
TGTGCCAGCAGCTTGGCTGGGGTCATTCGTGAAAAACTGTTTTTT
>TRBD2|TRBV27|-|TRBJ2-7
CASQKGEGTSGKYRPYEQYF
TGTGCCAGCCAGAAGGGAGAGGGGACTAGCGGAAAATACAGGCCCTACGAGCAGTACTTC
>-|TRBV14|-|TRBJ2-5
CASSQSKRTQYF
TGTGCCAGCAGCCAATCAAAGCGGACCCAGTACTTC
>TRBD1|TRBV30|few|TRBJ2-7
CAWSVGTEYEQYF
TGTGCCTGGAGTGTCGGGACAGAGTACGAGCAGTACTTC
>TRBD1|TRBV12-5|-|TRBJ2-1
CASGLMQGDTYNEQFF
TGTGCTAGTGGTTTGATGCAGGGGGACACCTACAATGAGCAGTTCTTC